This T cell receptor (beta chain) was observed in a study of cytomegalovirus exposure and HLA in healthy donors. Study observations and caveats: Later on, an analysis showed TCR association rates differing by HLA locus, with DRB1 the most and HLA-C the fewest.

Looked up from germline, CDR1 is MNHEY and CDR2 is SVGAGI. Between the trimmed V and J ends, which lost 3 bases and 5 bases, there was a span of 11 bases. The CDR3 is made up of 13 amino acids. A single count supports this clone. Its antigen is undetermined. Nominally healthy donors were sampled, though unrecorded immune exposures were likely. PCR employed 60 Vbeta and 13 Jbeta primers. Data came from immunoSEQ multiplex PCR; TCRdb stores just in-frame clones and leaves some out. The table lists 200,000 to 250,000 clones, approximately 81% of them singletons, with about 3% in the top ten. The chain is built from TRBV6-5 and TRBJ2-7; the D gene is possibly TRBD1 (5 bases). This sequence originates from a man aged 25-45 years in good health and CMV-seronegative. Sequencing was carried out using PBMCs. The CDR3 loop reads CASSYSRAHEQYF. The CDR3 nucleotides read TGTGCCAGCAGTTATAGCAGGGCCCACGAGCAGTACTTC.